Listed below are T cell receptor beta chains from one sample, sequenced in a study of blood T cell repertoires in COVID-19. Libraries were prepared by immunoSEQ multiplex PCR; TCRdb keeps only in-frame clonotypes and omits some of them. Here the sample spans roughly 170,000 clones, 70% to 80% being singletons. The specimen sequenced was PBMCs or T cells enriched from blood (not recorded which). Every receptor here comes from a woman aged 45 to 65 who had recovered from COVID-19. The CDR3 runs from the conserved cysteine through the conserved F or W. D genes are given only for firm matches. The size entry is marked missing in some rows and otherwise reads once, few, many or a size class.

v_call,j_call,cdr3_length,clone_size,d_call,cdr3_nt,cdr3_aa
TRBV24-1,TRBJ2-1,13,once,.,TGTGCCACCAGTGCCCCCGGCAGGGTAGAGCAGTTCTTC,CATSAPGRVEQFF
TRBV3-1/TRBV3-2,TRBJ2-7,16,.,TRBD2,TGTGCCAGCAGCCCCCTCTCTAGCGGGGGTACCTACGAGCAGTACTTC,CASSPLSSGGTYEQYF
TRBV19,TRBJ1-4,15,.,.,TGTGCCAGTAGTACCCCCGGGGGTGTGGATGAAAAACTGTTTTTT,CASSTPGGVDEKLFF
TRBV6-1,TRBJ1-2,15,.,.,TGTGCCAGCAGTGAAAGGGCTGGGGAGAGCTATGGCTACACCTTC,CASSERAGESYGYTF
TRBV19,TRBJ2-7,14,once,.,TGTGCCAGTAGTATACTAGGGGCTGCCTACGAGCAGTACTTC,CASSILGAAYEQYF
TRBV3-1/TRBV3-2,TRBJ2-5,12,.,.,TGTGCCAGCAGCCAGCGGGGTGAGACCCAGTACTTC,CASSQRGETQYF
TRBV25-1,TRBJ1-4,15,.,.,TGTGCCAGCAGTGAAGGGGTGGGGGGGCCTGAAAAACTGTTTTTT,CASSEGVGGPEKLFF
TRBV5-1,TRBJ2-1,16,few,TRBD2,TGCGCCAGCAGCTTGTGGTCCAGCGGGAGTGACAATGAGCAGTTCTTC,CASSLWSSGSDNEQFF
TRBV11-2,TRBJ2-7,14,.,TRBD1,TGTGCCAGCAGCTTCGGGACAGGGGCCTACGAGCAGTACTTC,CASSFGTGAYEQYF
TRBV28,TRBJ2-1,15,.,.,TGTGCCAGCAGCCCTGGGGGCGGCCCGGGGAATGAGCAGTTCTTC,CASSPGGGPGNEQFF
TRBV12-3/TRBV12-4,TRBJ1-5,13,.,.,TGTGCCAGCAGTTTACAGGGAAATCAGCCCCAGCATTTT,CASSLQGNQPQHF